This T cell receptor beta chain came from a study of beta chain features in type 1 diabetes. At the level of the study: The examined sorted cells totaled approximately 100 million across samples. General observations from the study: For type 1 diabetes patients, VDJ junctions showed fewer insertions and more deletions. TCRB CDR3s were moderately but significantly shorter in Type 1 diabetes patients in all four CD4+ subsets.

By way of CD45RO/CCR7/CD25/CD127/CD95/CD27, the CD4+ regulatory, stem cell-like memory, central memory and naive cells were sorted. The CDR3 is 16 amino acids. V trimming: 5 bases; J trimming: 2 bases; junction bases outside the gene matches: 10. Germline V gene data show CDR1 as SGDLS and CDR2 as YYNGEE. This clone was observed a few times. Its antigen is unknown. Expressed TCRB transcripts got sequenced, as all isolated RNA was reverse transcribed. Here immunoSEQ multiplex PCR was the method, and the copy in TCRdb shows in-frame clones only, minus some. Of around 600,000 clones listed, around an eighth are singletons.

The rearrangement links TRBV9 to TRBJ2-3; 8 bases align to TRBD1. This receptor was taken from a man aged 25-45 years with type 1 diabetes. Source material: naive CD4+ T cells from blood. The CDR3 protein is CASRPQGDLNTDTQYF. In DNA, the CDR3 is TGTGCCAGCAGACCACAGGGGGACCTAAACACAGATACGCAGTATTTT.